Below, 29 T cell receptor beta chains from the same sample are listed, as sequenced in a study of lymphopenia after photon versus proton radiotherapy. Clones were read by immunoSEQ multiplex PCR, and TCRdb kept only the in-frame ones, dropping some. The profile shows around 20,000 clones, about 89% of them singletons. Sequenced here: peripheral blood, sampled from a patient treated with photon-based radiotherapy. The receptors were gathered from a man between 60 and 70 years old with pancreatic cancer.

The chain has TRBV27 and TRBJ2-7; D gene ambiguous. The CDR3 has 13 residues. V shed 0 bases and J shed 5 bases, with 8 bases lying between them. In germline, CDR1 is MNHEY, CDR2 SMNVEV (reference sequence). CDR3 nucleotide sequence: TGTGCCAGCAGTTTATCTGGCATGAACGAGCAGTACTTC. Amino acids: CASSLSGMNEQYF.

The chain joins TRBV11-2 to TRBJ2-1; 10 bases agree with TRBD2. The CDR3 is made up of 16 amino acids. Unmatched junction bases numbered 7, after V lost 5 bases and J lost 3 bases. Germline CDR1 SGHAT, CDR2 FQNNGV. CDR3 DNA sequence: TGTGCCAGCAGCCCACTCCTAGCGGGGGACTACAATGAGCAGTTCTTC. This translates into CASSPLLAGDYNEQFF.

The chain has TRBV9 and TRBJ2-1; D not resolved. The germline gives CDR1 SGDLS, CDR2 YYNGEE. Trimming removed 0 bases from V and 8 bases from J, with 3 bases in between. The CDR3 sequence is 11 residues long. The CDR3 is CASSVEHEQFF. The CDR3, as DNA: TGTGCCAGCAGCGTAGAACATGAGCAGTTCTTC.

The CDR3 reads CASSWVGTGAYEQYF. In DNA form, the CDR3 reads TGTGCCAGCAGTTGGGTCGGGACGGGCGCCTACGAGCAGTACTTC. The chain employs TRBV6-5 and TRBJ2-7; the D call may be TRBD1 or TRBD2 (5 bases each). CDR1 is MNHEY and CDR2 is SVGAGI in the germline V gene. The CDR3 length is 15 residues. The V and J ends lost 4 bases and 2 bases respectively, with 15 bases between them.

The chain recombines TRBV18 with TRBJ2-5, with TRBD2 matching 8 bases. This CDR3 is built from 15 residues. The junction had 8 bases not matched to a gene; V was cut back by 3 bases and J by 5 bases. CDR1 is KGHSH, CDR2 LQKENI, per germline. The CDR3 bases are TGTGCCAGCTCACCGCGAGGCGGGGGGACCGAGACCCAGTACTTC. Its translation: CASSPRGGGTETQYF. Variable domain in full (rest from reference TRBV18 and TRBJ2-5): NAGVMQNPRHLVRRRGQEARLRCSPMKGHSHVYWYRQLPEEGLKFMVYLQKENIIDESGMPKERFSAEFPKEGPSILRIQQVVRGDSAAYFCASSPRGGGTETQYFGPGTRLLVL.

The gene calls are TRBV6-6 and TRBJ1-3, with a tentative D call TRBD1 (5 bases). The CDR3 has 15 residues. CDR1 is MNHNY, CDR2 SVGAGI, per germline (reference sequence). The ends were cut back, 6 bases at V and 4 bases at J, with 16 bases in the middle. CDR3 sequence reads: CASSRPGTWGNTIYF. The CDR3 bases are TGTGCCAGCAGCCGTCCGGGGACTTGGGGAAACACCATATATTTT.

The chain joins TRBV30 to TRBJ1-2; no clear D gene. CDR3 length: 14 residues. Trimming took off 4 bases at V and 4 bases at J, with 16 bases between the two ends. CDR1 is GTSNPN and CDR2 is SVGIG in the germline V gene (reference sequence). The CDR3 coding sequence is TGTGCCTGGATGATGGGAGGGAGTGGCTATGGCTACACCTTC. This sequence encodes CAWMMGGSGYGYTF.

The table lists this clone with a few counts. The chain couples TRBV5-1 to TRBJ1-3; D call uncertain. The CDR3 is 15 amino acids. CDR1 and CDR2 from the germline V gene are SGHRS and YFSETQ. The V end lost 0 bases, the J end lost 0 bases, and 7 bases lay between the germline ends. The chain's CDR3 is CASSLDGRSGNTIYF. CDR3 nucleotides: TGCGCCAGCAGCTTGGACGGGCGCTCTGGAAACACCATATATTTT. The full variable domain, its missing parts supplied by reference TRBV5-1 and TRBJ1-3, is KAGVTQTPRYLIKTRGQQVTLSCSPISGHRSVSWYQQTPGQGLQFLFEYFSETQRNKGNFPGRFSGRQFSNSRSEMNVSTLELGDSALYLCASSLDGRSGNTIYFGEGSWLTVV.

This chain connects TRBV29-1 to TRBJ2-3; tentatively, D is TRBD2 (6 bases). The CDR3 length is 13 residues. Per the germline V gene, CDR1 is SQVTM and CDR2 is ANQGSEA. The ends were cut back, 7 bases at V and 4 bases at J, with 15 bases in the middle. The CDR3 DNA reads as TGCAGCGCCGCGGAGGGTACCCCAGATACGCAGTATTTT. As protein: CSAAEGTPDTQYF.

The V and J genes are TRBV4-1 and TRBJ2-7; D gene ambiguous. This CDR3 has 15 amino acids. Trimming took 0 bases from V and 0 from J, leaving 9 bases between them. The germline V gene has CDR1 MGHRA and CDR2 YSYEKL. CDR3 in DNA: TGCGCCAGCAGCCAAGAAACGCAGGCCTCCTACGAGCAGTACTTC. This encodes CASSQETQASYEQYF.

V usage is TRBV11-3 and J usage is TRBJ2-1; possible D gene TRBD2, 5 bases. The CDR3 is 16 amino acids. The ends were cut back, 0 bases at V and 2 bases at J, with 11 bases in the middle. Germline CDR1 SGHNT, CDR2 YENEEA. CDR3 in amino acids: CASSLERSGAYNEQFF. CDR3 sequence (DNA): TGTGCCAGCAGCTTAGAACGCAGCGGAGCCTACAATGAGCAGTTCTTC.

The CDR3 coding sequence is TGTGCCAGTCAACTAACCGGGCCGATCCTTTATGGCTACACCTTC. This sequence encodes CASQLTGPILYGYTF. The rearrangement joins TRBV19 to TRBJ1-2; D remains ambiguous. The CDR3 length is 15 residues. Trimming left V 8 bases short and J 5 bases short, with 21 bases between. Germline assignment: CDR1 LNHDA and CDR2 SQIVND (reference sequence).

The rearrangement links TRBV18 to TRBJ1-1; D gene unclear. The CDR3 loop spans 16 amino acids. The V gene lost 3 bases and the J gene lost 0 bases, with 14 bases spanning the gap. Per the germline V gene, CDR1 is KGHSH and CDR2 is LQKENI. The CDR3 region has the DNA TGTGCCAGCTCACCTACTAGCGACGTATTGAACACTGAAGCTTTCTTT. Translating gives CASSPTSDVLNTEAFF.

The rearrangement links TRBV4-3 to TRBJ1-3; D is uncertain. The J call may be in error: the DNA end matches TRBJ2-2 better. Germline CDR1 and CDR2: LGHNA and YSLEER. This CDR3 spans 15 amino acids. The CDR3 DNA sequence: TGCGCCAGCAGCCCGCGGACGAAGCCCACCGGGGAGCTGTTTTTT. This sequence encodes CASSPRTKPTGELFF.

CDR3 coding DNA: TGTGCCAGCAGTTTCCCGGGATCTAACACTGAAGCTTTCTTT. Its protein is CASSFPGSNTEAFF. The J gene is TRBJ1-1, the V gene TRBV27; D remains unclear. Germline-derived CDR1 and CDR2 are MNHEY and SMNVEV (reference sequence). The CDR3 has 14 residues. The V and J ends lost 3 bases and 2 bases respectively, with 10 bases between them.

The chain joins TRBV9 to TRBJ1-2; possibly TRBD1 for D (5 bases). V shed 0 bases and J shed 7 bases, with 13 bases lying between them. The CDR3 contains 14 residues. Germline V gene lookup returns CDR1 SGDLS and CDR2 YYNGEE. CDR3 DNA sequence: TGTGCCAGCAGCGTAGGTAGGACAACTACTGGCTACACCTTC. Amino acids: CASSVGRTTTGYTF.

The chain has TRBV5-1 and TRBJ2-5, with a tentative D call TRBD2 (5 bases). V was trimmed by 7 bases and J by 5 bases, leaving 18 bases between them. Germline CDR1 and CDR2: SGHRS and YFSETQ. The CDR3 has 14 amino acids. The CDR3 coding sequence is TGCGCCAGCGTGTCGGGTCCTCCGGGGGAGACCCAGTACTTC. As protein: CASVSGPPGETQYF.

The V call is TRBV6-1, the J call TRBJ2-5; D possibly corresponds to TRBD1 (5 bases). CDR1 and CDR2 from the germline V gene are MNHNS and SASEGT. Trimming took 6 bases from V and 2 from J, leaving 10 bases between them. This CDR3 comprises 13 residues. For the CDR3, the DNA is TGTGCCAGCAGGCCTGACAGTCAAGAGACCCAGTACTTC. The encoded protein is CASRPDSQETQYF.

This clone is a singleton in its sample. The chain carries TRBV9 and TRBJ2-1; D could derive from TRBD1 or TRBD2 (5 bases each). The V end lost 0 bases, the J end lost 0 bases, and 10 bases lay between the germline ends. The V gene's germline CDR1 is SGDLS and CDR2 YYNGEE. The CDR3 length is 16 residues. The CDR3 nucleotides read TGTGCCAGCAGCGTAGGAGGGGTGAGCTCCTACAATGAGCAGTTCTTC. Translated: CASSVGGVSSYNEQFF.

The chain recombines TRBV9 with TRBJ1-2, with D possibly being TRBD1 (6 bases). Trimming stripped 3 bases from V and 0 bases from J, with 9 bases between. Germline CDR1 and CDR2: SGDLS and YYNGEE. The CDR3 loop spans 14 amino acids. CDR3 nucleotides: TGTGCCAGCAGCGGGGGGCTCGCTAACTATGGCTACACCTTC. Translated: CASSGGLANYGYTF.

V and J are TRBV30 and TRBJ1-4; TRBD1 matches 8 bases. Per the germline V gene, CDR1 is GTSNPN and CDR2 is SVGIG (reference sequence). The CDR3 runs 15 residues. V dropped 1 base and J dropped 4; count of bases not matched to a gene: 5. The DNA for the CDR3 is TGTGCCTGGAGTGGGGGGACAGGACGTAATGAAAAACTGTTTTTT. Amino acids: CAWSGGTGRNEKLFF.

The chain uses TRBV27 and TRBJ2-7; 7 bases fit TRBD1. CDR1 is MNHEY and CDR2 is SMNVEV in the germline V gene (reference sequence). This CDR3 comprises 16 residues. Losses at the gene ends were 2 bases for V and 0 bases for J; bases not matched to a gene: 7. CDR3 in DNA: TGTGCCAGCAGTTTAGCCGGAAGGGGGCTCTCCTACGAGCAGTACTTC. The encoded protein is CASSLAGRGLSYEQYF.

The chain uses TRBV5-4 and TRBJ1-5, with 8 positions matching TRBD1. Trimming cost V 5 bases and J 4 bases; bases outside gene matches: 5. The CDR3 is made up of 14 amino acids. Germline V lookup: CDR1 SGHNT, CDR2 YYREEE (reference sequence). The chain's CDR3 is CASSQDRGNQPQHF. The CDR3 DNA reads TGTGCCAGCAGTCAAGACAGGGGAAATCAGCCCCAGCATTTT. Supplemented by reference TRBV5-4 and TRBJ1-5, the full variable domain reads ETGVTQSPTHLIKTRGQQVTLRCSSQSGHNTVSWYQQALGQGPQFIFQYYREEENGRGNFPPRFSGLQFPNYSSELNVNALELDDSALYLCASSQDRGNQPQHFGDGTRLSIL.

In DNA, the CDR3 is TGTGCCAGCAGTGGGACAACTAACTATGGCTACACCTTC. Encoded protein: CASSGTTNYGYTF. This chain connects TRBV2 to TRBJ1-2; maybe TRBD1 (5 bases). Germline-derived CDR1 and CDR2 are SNHLY and FYNNEI. Trimming left V 4 bases short and J 0 bases short, with 6 bases between. The CDR3 loop spans 13 amino acids.

The J gene is TRBJ2-5, the V gene TRBV4-3; D possibly corresponds to TRBD2 (5 bases). This CDR3 is 17 amino acids long. V lost 0 bases and J 4 bases, leaving 18 bases between the germline ends. CDR1 and CDR2 (germline): LGHNA, YSLEER. CDR3 coding DNA: TGCGCCAGCAGCCAAGATCGTGGAGGCCACTCGGGAGAGACCCAGTACTTC. Translation gives CASSQDRGGHSGETQYF.

The gene calls are TRBV6-5 and TRBJ1-4; no clear D. Germline V lookup: CDR1 MNHEY, CDR2 SVGAGI. The CDR3 spans 15 residues. With 6 bases removed from V and 7 bases from J, the gap between germline ends came to 18 bases. The chain's CDR3 is CASSPGVAGGEKLFF. The CDR3 DNA reads TGTGCCAGCAGCCCTGGGGTCGCCGGAGGTGAAAAACTGTTTTTT.

The chain has TRBV6-1 and TRBJ2-2; a weak D match, TRBD2 (6 bases). V lost 5 bases to trimming and J lost 4 bases, with 8 bases between them. Germline V gene lookup returns CDR1 MNHNS and CDR2 SASEGT. The CDR3 consists of 13 residues. The DNA of the CDR3 is TGTGCCAGCAGTCGGGACTTCACCGGGGAGCTGTTTTTT. Its translation: CASSRDFTGELFF.

The sample holds a few counts of this clone. V usage is TRBV9 and J usage is TRBJ2-2; either TRBD1 or TRBD2 may fit D (6 bases each). The germline CDR1 and CDR2 sequences are SGDLS and YYNGEE. The V gene lost 4 bases and the J gene lost 6 bases, with 16 bases spanning the gap. The CDR3 has 15 amino acids. The CDR3 is CASSLGGLRAGELFF. DNA of the CDR3: TGTGCCAGCAGCCTAGGGGGGCTGCGGGCCGGGGAGCTGTTTTTT.

V and J are TRBV5-8 and TRBJ2-5; possible D gene TRBD1, 6 bases. Trimming took 4 bases from V and 5 from J, leaving 15 bases between them. Germline-derived CDR1 and CDR2 are SGHTS and YDEGEE. There are 14 residues in the CDR3. The CDR3, as DNA: TGTGCCAGCAGCCCCTACAGGGCCCAGGAGACCCAGTACTTC. It translates to CASSPYRAQETQYF. The full variable domain, in which reference TRBV5-8 and TRBJ2-5 provide the parts outside the CDR3, is EAGVTQSPTHLIKTRGQQATLRCSPISGHTSVYWYQQALGLGLQFLLWYDEGEERNRGNFPPRFSGRQFPNYSSELNVNALELEDSALYLCASSPYRAQETQYFGPGTRLLVL.